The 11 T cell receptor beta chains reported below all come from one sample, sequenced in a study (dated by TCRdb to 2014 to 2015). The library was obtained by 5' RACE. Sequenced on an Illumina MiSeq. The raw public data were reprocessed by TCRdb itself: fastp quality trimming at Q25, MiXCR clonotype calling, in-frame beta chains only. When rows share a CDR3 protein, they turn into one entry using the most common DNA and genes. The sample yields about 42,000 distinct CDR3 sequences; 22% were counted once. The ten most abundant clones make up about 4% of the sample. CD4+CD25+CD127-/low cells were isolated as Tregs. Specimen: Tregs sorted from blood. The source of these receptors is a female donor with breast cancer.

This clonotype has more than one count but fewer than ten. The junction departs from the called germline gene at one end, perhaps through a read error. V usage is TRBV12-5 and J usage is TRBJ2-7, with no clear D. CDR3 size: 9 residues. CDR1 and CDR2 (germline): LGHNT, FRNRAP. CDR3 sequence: CASGLEVSF. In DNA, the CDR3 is TGTGCTAGTGGTTTGGAGGTTTCCTTC.

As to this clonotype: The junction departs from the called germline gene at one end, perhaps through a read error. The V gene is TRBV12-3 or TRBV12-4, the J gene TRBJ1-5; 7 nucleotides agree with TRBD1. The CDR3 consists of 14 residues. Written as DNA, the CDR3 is TGTGCCGGCAGACAAACAGGGGGCAATCAGCCCCAGCATTTT. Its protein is CAGRQTGGNQPQHF.

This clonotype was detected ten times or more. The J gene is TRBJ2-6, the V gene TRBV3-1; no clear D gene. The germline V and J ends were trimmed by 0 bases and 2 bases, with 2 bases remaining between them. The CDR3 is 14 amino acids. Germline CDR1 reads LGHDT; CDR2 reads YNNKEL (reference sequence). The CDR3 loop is CASSQEPGANVLTF. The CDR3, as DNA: TGTGCCAGCAGCCAAGAGCCTGGGGCCAACGTCCTGACTTTC.

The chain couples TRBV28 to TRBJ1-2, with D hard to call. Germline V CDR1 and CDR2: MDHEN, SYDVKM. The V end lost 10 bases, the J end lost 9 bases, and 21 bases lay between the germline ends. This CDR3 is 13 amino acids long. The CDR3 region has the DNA TGTGCCATCTTATTACTGGACGGATGGAGCTACACCTTC. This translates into CAILLLDGWSYTF.

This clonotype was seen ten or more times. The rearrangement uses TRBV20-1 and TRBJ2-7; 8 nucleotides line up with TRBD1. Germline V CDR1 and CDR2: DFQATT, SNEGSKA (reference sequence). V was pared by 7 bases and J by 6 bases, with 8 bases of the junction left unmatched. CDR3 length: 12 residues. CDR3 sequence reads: CSVDRVGPEQYF. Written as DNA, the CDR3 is TGCAGTGTGGACAGGGTAGGCCCCGAGCAGTACTTC.

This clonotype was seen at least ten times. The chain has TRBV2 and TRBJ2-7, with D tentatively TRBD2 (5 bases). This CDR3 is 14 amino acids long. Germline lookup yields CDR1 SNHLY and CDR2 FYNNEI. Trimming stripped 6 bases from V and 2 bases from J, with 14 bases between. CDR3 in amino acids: CASRVSPGTYEQYF. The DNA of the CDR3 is TGTGCCAGCAGGGTCAGCCCCGGGACCTACGAGCAGTACTTC.

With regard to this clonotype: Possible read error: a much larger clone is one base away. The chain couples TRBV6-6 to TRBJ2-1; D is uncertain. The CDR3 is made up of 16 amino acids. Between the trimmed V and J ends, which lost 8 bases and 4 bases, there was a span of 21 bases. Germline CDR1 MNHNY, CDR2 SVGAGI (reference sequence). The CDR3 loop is CASASWVGLGYNEQFF. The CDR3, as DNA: TGTGCCAGCGCCTCATGGGTGGGTTTGGGGTACAATGAGCAGTTCTTC.

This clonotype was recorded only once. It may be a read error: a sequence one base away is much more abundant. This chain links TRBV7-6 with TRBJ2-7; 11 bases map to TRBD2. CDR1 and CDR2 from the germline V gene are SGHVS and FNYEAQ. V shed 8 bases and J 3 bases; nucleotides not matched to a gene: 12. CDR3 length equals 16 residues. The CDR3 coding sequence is TGTGCCAGCGGCCCAGAACTAGCGGGAGTTGACTACGAGCAGTACTTC. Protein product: CASGPELAGVDYEQYF.

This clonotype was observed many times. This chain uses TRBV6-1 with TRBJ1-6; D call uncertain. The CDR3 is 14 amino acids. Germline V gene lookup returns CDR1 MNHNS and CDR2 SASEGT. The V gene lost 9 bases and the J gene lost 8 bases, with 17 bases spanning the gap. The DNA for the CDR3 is TGTGCCAGTCGGGCTCAAGATTTGGATTCACCCCTCCACTTT. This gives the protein CASRAQDLDSPLHF.

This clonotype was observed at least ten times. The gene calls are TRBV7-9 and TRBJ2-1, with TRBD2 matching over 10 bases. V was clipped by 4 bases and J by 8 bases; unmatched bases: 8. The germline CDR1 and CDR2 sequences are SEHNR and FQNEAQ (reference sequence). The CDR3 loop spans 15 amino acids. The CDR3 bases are TGTGCCAGCAGCTCGAGCGGGAGGGCCACTGATGAGCAGTTCTTC. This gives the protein CASSSSGRATDEQFF.

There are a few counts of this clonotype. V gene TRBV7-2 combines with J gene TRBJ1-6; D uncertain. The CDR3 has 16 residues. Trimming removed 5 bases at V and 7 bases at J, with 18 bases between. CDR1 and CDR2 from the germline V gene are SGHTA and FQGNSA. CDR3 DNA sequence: TGTGCCAGCAGCCTGCAACAGCCACGTGAGAATTCACCCCTCCACTTT. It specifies CASSLQQPRENSPLHF.